These T cell receptor beta chains were read from a single sample in a study of OX40 agonist ivuxolimab in advanced cancers. Profiling relied on immunoSEQ multiplex PCR, and the TCRdb table lists in-frame clones only, not all of them. Of roughly 92,000 clones in the sample, about 90% are singletons; the top ten hold around 0.76%. The sequenced sample was CD4+ or CD8+ T cells sorted from blood, obtained in a trial of the OX40 agonist ivuxolimab. The receptor set was obtained from an adult with an advanced solid tumor such as melanoma, head and neck, liver or kidney cancer. The CDR3 runs from the conserved cysteine through the conserved F or W. D genes are given only for firm matches. Clone size is not always given. Where it is, it says once, few, many or a class for expanded clones.

>TRBJ2-5|.|16|TRBV5-8|.
TGTGCCAGCAGCTTGGAAGGACCTCCTTTCCAAGAGACCCAGTACTTC
CASSLEGPPFQETQYF
>TRBJ2-4|.|19|TRBV5-1|TRBD2
TGCGCCAGCAGCCCAAACACGGGACTAGCGGGAGGGCCGAAAAACATTCAGTACTTC
CASSPNTGLAGGPKNIQYF
>TRBJ2-1|.|13|TRBV11-3|TRBD1
TGTGCCAGCAGCTCACAGGGGGCGCGGGGGCAGTTCTTC
CASSSQGARGQFF
>TRBJ2-3|once|13|TRBV29-1|.
TGCAGCGCTCGACAGGGAGGGACAGATACGCAGTATTTT
CSARQGGTDTQYF
>TRBJ2-3|.|16|TRBV2|.
TGTGCCAGCAGTGTCGGTGTCGGGGGAGCGATAGATACGCAGTATTTT
CASSVGVGGAIDTQYF
>TRBJ2-1|.|15|TRBV5-4|TRBD1
TGTGCCAGCAGCATGCGGACAGGTCCTCGCAATGAGCAGTTCTTC
CASSMRTGPRNEQFF
>TRBJ2-5|.|15|TRBV10-3|TRBD2
TGTGCCATCAGGGAGGGGCGGGAGGTCGGGGAGACCCAGTACTTC
CAIREGREVGETQYF
>TRBJ2-7|.|15|TRBV2|.
TGTGCCAGCGAGGGGGAGAGCAAACCATCCTACGAGCAGTACTTC
CASEGESKPSYEQYF
>TRBJ2-3|.|17|TRBV11-3|TRBD2
TGTGCCAGCAGCTTAGGTCCTAGCGGGACTGGCACAGATACGCAGTATTTT
CASSLGPSGTGTDTQYF
>TRBJ1-5|.|16|TRBV11-3|.
TGTGCCAGCAGCTTAATAGGGACTAATAGCAATCAGCCCCAGCATTTT
CASSLIGTNSNQPQHF
>TRBJ1-1|.|13|TRBV2|.
TGTGCCAGCAGAGACGGATCGAGAACCGAAGCTTTCTTT
CASRDGSRTEAFF
>TRBJ2-7|.|13|TRBV10-3|.
TGTGCCATCAGTGAGTCGAGATCAGCCGAGCAGTACTTC
CAISESRSAEQYF
>TRBJ1-5|.|16|TRBV7-2|TRBD1
TGTGCCAGCAGCCCCCGGGGCGGGGGGACAGATCAGCCCCAGCATTTT
CASSPRGGGTDQPQHF
>TRBJ2-5|.|16|TRBV5-1|.
TGCGCCAGCAGCTCATTGGCGGCAAAGGGACGAGAGACCCAGTACTTC
CASSSLAAKGRETQYF
>TRBJ1-2|.|13|TRBV7-2|.
TGTGCCAGCAGCTTGGACAGATTCTATGGCTACACCTTC
CASSLDRFYGYTF
>TRBJ2-2|.|15|TRBV6-1|.
TGCGCCAGCAGTGGGGGCAGGGCGAACACCGGGGAGCTGTTTTTT
CASSGGRANTGELFF
>TRBJ1-5|.|17|TRBV5-6|.
TGTGCCAGCAGCGACTCAAGGGTGGGCAGAAACAATCAGCCCCAGCATTTT
CASSDSRVGRNNQPQHF
>TRBJ2-5|.|12|TRBV7-9|.
TGTGCCAGCAGCTCCGAGGGTGAGACCCAGTACTTC
CASSSEGETQYF
>TRBJ1-2|.|14|TRBV28|.
TGTGCCAGCAGCATTGCGGGGGCCGACTATGGCTACACCTTC
CASSIAGADYGYTF
>TRBJ1-5|.|17|TRBV7-8|TRBD1
TGTGCCAGCAGCACCCGGGACAGGGGGAGGCGTTATCAGCCCCAGCATTTT
CASSTRDRGRRYQPQHF
>TRBJ2-1|.|14|TRBV28|TRBD2
TGTGCCAGCAGGACTAGCGGGAGTTACAATGAGCAGTTCTTC
CASRTSGSYNEQFF
>TRBJ1-1|.|14|TRBV2|TRBD1
TGTGCCAGCAGGGGACAGGTTATGAACACTGAAGCTTTCTTT
CASRGQVMNTEAFF